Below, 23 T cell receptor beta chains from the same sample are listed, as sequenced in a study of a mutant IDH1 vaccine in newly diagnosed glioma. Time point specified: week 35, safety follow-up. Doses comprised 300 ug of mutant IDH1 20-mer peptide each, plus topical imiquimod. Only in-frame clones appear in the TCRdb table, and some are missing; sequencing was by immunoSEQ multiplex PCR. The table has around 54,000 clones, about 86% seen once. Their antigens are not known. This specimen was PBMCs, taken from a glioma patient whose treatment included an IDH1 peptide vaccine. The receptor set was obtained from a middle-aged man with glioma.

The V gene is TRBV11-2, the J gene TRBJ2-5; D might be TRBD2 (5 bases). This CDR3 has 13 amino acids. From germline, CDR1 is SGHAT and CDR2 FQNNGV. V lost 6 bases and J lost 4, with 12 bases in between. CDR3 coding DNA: TGTGCCAGCAGGCCCAATGGGAGAGAGACCCAGTACTTC. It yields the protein CASRPNGRETQYF.

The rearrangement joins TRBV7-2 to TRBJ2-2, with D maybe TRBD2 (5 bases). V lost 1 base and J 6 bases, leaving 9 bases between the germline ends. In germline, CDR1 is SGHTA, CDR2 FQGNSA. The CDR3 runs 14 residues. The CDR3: CASSLDGGPGELFF. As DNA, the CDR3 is TGTGCCAGCAGCTTAGATGGCGGGCCCGGGGAGCTGTTTTTT. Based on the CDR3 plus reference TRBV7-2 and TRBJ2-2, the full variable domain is GAGVSQSPSNKVTEKGKDVELRCDPISGHTALYWYRQSLGQGLEFLIYFQGNSAPDKSGLPSDRFSAERTGGSVSTLTIQRTQQEDSAVYLCASSLDGGPGELFFGEGSRLTVL.

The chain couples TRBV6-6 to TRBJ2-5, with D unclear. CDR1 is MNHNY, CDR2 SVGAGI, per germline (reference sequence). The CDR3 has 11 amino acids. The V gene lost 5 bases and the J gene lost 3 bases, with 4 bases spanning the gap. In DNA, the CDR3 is TGTGCCAGCAGTCCGGAAGAGACCCAGTACTTC. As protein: CASSPEETQYF.

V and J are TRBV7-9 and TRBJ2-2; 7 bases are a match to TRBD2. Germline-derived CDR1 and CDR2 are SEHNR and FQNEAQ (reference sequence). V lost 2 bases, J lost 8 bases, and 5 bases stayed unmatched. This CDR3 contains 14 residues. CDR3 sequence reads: CASSLLAAVGELFF. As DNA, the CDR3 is TGTGCCAGCAGCTTACTAGCGGCTGTGGGGGAGCTGTTTTTT.

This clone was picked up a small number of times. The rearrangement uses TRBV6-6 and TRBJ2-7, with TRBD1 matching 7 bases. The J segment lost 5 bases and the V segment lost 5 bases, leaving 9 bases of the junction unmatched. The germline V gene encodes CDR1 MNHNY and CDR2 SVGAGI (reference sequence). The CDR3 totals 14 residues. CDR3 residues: CASSPPTGSNEQYF. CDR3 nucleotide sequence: TGTGCCAGCAGTCCCCCGACAGGGTCCAACGAGCAGTACTTC.

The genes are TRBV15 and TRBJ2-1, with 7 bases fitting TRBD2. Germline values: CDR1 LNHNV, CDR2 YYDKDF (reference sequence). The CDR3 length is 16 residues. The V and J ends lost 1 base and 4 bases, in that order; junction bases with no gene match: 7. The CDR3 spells CATSRGLAGIYNEQFF. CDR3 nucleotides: TGTGCCACCAGCAGAGGACTAGCTGGTATTTACAATGAGCAGTTCTTC.

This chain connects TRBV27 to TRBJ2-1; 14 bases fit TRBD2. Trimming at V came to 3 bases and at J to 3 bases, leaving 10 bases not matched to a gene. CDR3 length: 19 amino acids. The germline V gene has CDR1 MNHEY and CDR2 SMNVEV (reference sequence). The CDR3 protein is CASSFSPLGTSGSYNEQFF. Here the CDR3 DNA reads TGTGCCAGCAGTTTCTCTCCCCTCGGGACTAGCGGGAGCTACAATGAGCAGTTCTTC.

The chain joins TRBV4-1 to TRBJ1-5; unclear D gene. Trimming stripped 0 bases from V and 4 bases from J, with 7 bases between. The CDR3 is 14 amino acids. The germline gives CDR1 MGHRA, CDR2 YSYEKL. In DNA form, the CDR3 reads TGCGCCAGCAGCCAAGATGTAGGGAATCAGCCCCAGCATTTT. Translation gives CASSQDVGNQPQHF.

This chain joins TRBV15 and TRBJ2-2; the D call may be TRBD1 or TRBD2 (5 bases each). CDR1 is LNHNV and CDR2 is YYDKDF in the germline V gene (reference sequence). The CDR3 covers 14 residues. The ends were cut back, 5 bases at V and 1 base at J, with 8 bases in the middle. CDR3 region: CATSRDRNTGELFF. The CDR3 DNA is TGTGCCACCAGCCGGGACCGGAACACCGGGGAGCTGTTTTTT.

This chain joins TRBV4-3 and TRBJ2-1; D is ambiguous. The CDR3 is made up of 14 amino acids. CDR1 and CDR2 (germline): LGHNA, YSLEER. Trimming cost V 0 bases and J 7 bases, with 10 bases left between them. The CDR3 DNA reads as TGCGCCAGCAGCCAAGAAAATACACCGAATGAGCAGTTCTTC. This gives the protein CASSQENTPNEQFF.

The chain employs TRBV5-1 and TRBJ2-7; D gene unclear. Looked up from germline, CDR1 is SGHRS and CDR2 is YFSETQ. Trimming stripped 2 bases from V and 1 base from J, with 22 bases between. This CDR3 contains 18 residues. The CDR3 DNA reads TGCGCCAGCAGCTTTGCCGGAAAGAACCTAAAAAAATCCTACGAGCAGTACTTC. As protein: CASSFAGKNLKKSYEQYF.

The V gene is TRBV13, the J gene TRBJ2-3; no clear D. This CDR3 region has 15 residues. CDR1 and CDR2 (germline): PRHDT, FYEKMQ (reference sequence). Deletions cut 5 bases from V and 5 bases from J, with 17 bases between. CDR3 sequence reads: CASSPPGGTVDTQYF. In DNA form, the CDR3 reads TGTGCCAGCAGCCCCCCAGGCGGAACGGTAGATACGCAGTATTTT. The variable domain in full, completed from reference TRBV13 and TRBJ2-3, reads AAGVIQSPRHLIKEKRETATLKCYPIPRHDTVYWYQQGPGQDPQFLISFYEKMQSDKGSIPDRFSAQQFSDYHSELNMSSLELGDSALYFCASSPPGGTVDTQYFGPGTRLTVL.

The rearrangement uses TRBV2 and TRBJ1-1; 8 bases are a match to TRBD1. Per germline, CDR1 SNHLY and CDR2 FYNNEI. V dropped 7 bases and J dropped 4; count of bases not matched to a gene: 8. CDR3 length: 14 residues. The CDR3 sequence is CASKQGALGTEAFF. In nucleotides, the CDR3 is TGTGCCAGCAAGCAGGGGGCGTTGGGCACTGAAGCTTTCTTT.

The CDR3 spells CASSGETQYF. The CDR3 nucleotides are TGTGCCAGCTCAGGGGAGACCCAGTACTTC. This chain joins TRBV18 and TRBJ2-5, with D unresolved. The V and J ends lost 5 bases and 5 bases respectively, with 3 bases between them. This CDR3 is built from 10 residues. Germline loops: CDR1 KGHSH, CDR2 LQKENI.

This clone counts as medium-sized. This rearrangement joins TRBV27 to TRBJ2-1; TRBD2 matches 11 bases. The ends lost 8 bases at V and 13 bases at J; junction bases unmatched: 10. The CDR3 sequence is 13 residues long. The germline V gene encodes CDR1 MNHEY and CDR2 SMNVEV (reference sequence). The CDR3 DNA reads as TGTGCCAGCTCGCTCGGTAGCGGGAGGGCCCAGTTCTTC. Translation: CASSLGSGRAQFF.

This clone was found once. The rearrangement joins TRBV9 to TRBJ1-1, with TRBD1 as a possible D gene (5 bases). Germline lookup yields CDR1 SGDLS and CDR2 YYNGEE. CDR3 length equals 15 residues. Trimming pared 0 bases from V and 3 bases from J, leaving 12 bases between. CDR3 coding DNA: TGTGCCAGCAGCGTAGCTACAGGCAGCTACACTGAAGCTTTCTTT. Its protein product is CASSVATGSYTEAFF. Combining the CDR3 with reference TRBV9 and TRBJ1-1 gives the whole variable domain DSGVTQTPKHLITATGQRVTLRCSPRSGDLSVYWYQQSLDQGLQFLIQYYNGEERAKGNILERFSAQQFPDLHSELNLSSLELGDSALYFCASSVATGSYTEAFFGQGTRLTVV.

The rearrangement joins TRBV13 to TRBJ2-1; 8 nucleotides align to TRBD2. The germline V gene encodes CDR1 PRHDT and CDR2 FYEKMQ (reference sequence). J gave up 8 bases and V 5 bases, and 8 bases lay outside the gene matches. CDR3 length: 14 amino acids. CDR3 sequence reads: CASSQAGDHDEQFF. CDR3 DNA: TGTGCCAGCAGCCAAGCGGGAGATCACGATGAGCAGTTCTTC.

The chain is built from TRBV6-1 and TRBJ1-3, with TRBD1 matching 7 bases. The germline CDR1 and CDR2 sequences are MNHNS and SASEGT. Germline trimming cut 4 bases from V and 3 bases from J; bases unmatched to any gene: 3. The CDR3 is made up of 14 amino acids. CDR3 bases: TGTGCCAGCAGTGCGGGGACAGTTGGAAACACCATATATTTT. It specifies CASSAGTVGNTIYF.

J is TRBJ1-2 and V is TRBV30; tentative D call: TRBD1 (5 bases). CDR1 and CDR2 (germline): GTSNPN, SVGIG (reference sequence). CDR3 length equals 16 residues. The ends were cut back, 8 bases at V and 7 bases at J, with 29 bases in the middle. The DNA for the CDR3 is TGTGCCGTACGGATGTATGGGACGGCCAGCCGTAGTGGCTACACCTTC. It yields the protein CAVRMYGTASRSGYTF.

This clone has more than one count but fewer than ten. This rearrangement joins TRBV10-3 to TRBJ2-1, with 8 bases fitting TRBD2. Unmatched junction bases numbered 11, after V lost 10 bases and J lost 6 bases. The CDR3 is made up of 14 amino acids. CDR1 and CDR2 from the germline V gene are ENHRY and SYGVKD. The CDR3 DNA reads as TGTGCCACCTTACTAGCGGATACCGCCAATGAGCAGTTCTTC. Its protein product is CATLLADTANEQFF.

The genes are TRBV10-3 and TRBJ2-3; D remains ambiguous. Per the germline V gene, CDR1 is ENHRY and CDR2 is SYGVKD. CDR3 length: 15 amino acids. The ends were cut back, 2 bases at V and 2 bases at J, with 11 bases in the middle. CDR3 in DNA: TGTGCCATCAGTGAGGGTGGCGGACCCACAGATACGCAGTATTTT. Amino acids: CAISEGGGPTDTQYF.

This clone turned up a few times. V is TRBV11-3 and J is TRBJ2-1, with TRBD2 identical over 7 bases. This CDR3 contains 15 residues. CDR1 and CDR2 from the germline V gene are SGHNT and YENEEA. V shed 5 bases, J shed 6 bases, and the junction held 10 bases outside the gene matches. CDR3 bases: TGTGCCAGCAGCCTTCGGGGCACGGGGGGCAATGAGCAGTTCTTC. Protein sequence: CASSLRGTGGNEQFF.

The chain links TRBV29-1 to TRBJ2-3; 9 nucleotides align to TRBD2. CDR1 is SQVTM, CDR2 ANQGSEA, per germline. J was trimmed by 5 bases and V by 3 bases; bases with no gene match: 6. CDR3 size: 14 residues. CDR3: CSVEEREVVDTQYF. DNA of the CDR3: TGCAGCGTTGAGGAGCGGGAGGTTGTAGATACGCAGTATTTT.